The entry that follows covers one T cell receptor (beta chain) sequence. No antigen is known for it. The time point was: pre-sensitization, week 0. Documented treatment: therapeutic diphenylcyclopropenone sensitization with weekly scalp DPC. The data belong to a study of human T cells and chemical hapten exposure. Background on the study: 2% DPC applied to a 2 cm by 2 cm arm area sensitized donors. Study-wide findings and caveats: Expanded TCR counts at PT1 were positively correlated with the patch test score.

Library construction involved attaching unique molecular identifiers to individual cDNA molecules, which allowed quantitative, reproducible TCR counting. TCRdb independently ran MiXCR on the RACE reads; one entry per CDR3 protein. The sample includes more than 300,000 distinct CDR3 sequences, 4.5% to 7% of them seen just once. V lost 3 bases to trimming and J lost 1 base, with 9 bases between them. Germline CDR1 and CDR2: MDHEN and SYDVKM. The CDR3 has 14 residues. The clonotype was recovered from a woman aged 18 to 35 with alopecia areata. Some clones in this sample may be carry-over from other donors' samples. The chain employs TRBV28 and TRBJ1-1; D gene uncertain. The sample here was whole blood, taken in connection with sensitization to the hapten diphenylcyclopropenone (DPC). The CDR3 sequence: CASSFGHQNTEAFF. In DNA form, the CDR3 reads TGTGCCAGCAGTTTTGGGCACCAGAACACTGAAGCTTTCTTT.